This entry features one T cell receptor (beta chain) sequence. Profiled with immunoSEQ multiplex PCR; TCRdb holds only in-frame clones, not every one. The sample records 150,000 to 200,000 clones, about 80% being singletons. The sample belongs to a study of blood T cell repertoires in COVID-19. V dropped 6 bases and J dropped 4 bases, with 7 bases sitting between them. Germline assignment: CDR1 SEHNR and CDR2 FQNEAQ (reference sequence). CDR3 length equals 12 residues. The clonotype was recovered from a human donor with acute or convalescent COVID-19. The donor label of this sample is uncertain. This chain connects TRBV7-9 to TRBJ1-3; D unclear. Material: peripheral blood. CDR3 nucleotide sequence: TGTGCCAGCAGGCTCAGGGGAAACACCATATATTTT. Translated: CASRLRGNTIYF.